Below, one TCR beta chain is given with its context. The data derive from a study of CD8+CD57+ T cells in acquired aplastic anemia. V lost 2 bases and J lost 7, with 17 bases in between. The CDR3 has 15 residues. Germline V gene data show CDR1 as SGHTA and CDR2 as FQGNSA. Genomic DNA, the template, was used for profiling of the TCR beta VDJ and CDR3. TCRdb re-analysed the reads in MiXCR, keeping a single row per CDR3 protein. This table has about 210,000 distinct CDR3 sequences, about a third appearing once. The rearrangement links TRBV7-2 to TRBJ1-2; D is undetermined. This TCR derives from a human donor in good health, serving as a control. Sequencing was done on a sample of sorted CD4+, CD8+, or CD8+CD57+ T cells (not recorded which) from PBMCs. This CDR3 reads CASSLYPGGKSGYTF. The CDR3 DNA reads as TGTGCCAGCAGCTTATACCCGGGAGGGAAATCTGGCTACACCTTC. Based on the CDR3 plus reference TRBV7-2 and TRBJ1-2, the full variable domain is GAGVSQSPSNKVTEKGKDVELRCDPISGHTALYWYRQSLGQGLEFLIYFQGNSAPDKSGLPSDRFSAERTGGSVSTLTIQRTQQEDSAVYLCASSLYPGGKSGYTFGSGTRLTVV.